Listed here are 7 T cell receptor beta chains from one sample, sequenced in a study of blood T cell repertoires in COVID-19. Assay used: immunoSEQ multiplex PCR; TCRdb lists only in-frame clones, some missing. The data show about 140,000 clones, about 80% seen once. Source material: peripheral blood. The source of these receptors is a human donor in a cohort sampled during active COVID-19.

CDR3 nucleotide sequence: TGTGCCAGCAGCCCGAAGACAGTCTATGGCTACACCTTC. Protein sequence: CASSPKTVYGYTF. The V and J genes are TRBV3-1 (or the pseudogene TRBV3-2) and TRBJ1-2, with D possibly being TRBD1 (5 bases). Germline CDR1 and CDR2: LGHDT and YNNKEL (reference sequence). With 4 bases removed from V and 4 bases from J, the gap between germline ends came to 10 bases. The CDR3 spans 13 residues.

This chain joins TRBV6-5 and TRBJ2-7; TRBD1 aligns across 8 bases. V lost 2 bases and J lost 6; bases outside the gene matches: 6. The V gene's germline CDR1 is MNHEY and CDR2 SVGAGI. The CDR3 has 14 residues. The CDR3 bases are TGTGCCAGCAGTTACGGGAGGACAGGGTCCGAGCAGTACTTC. This codes for CASSYGRTGSEQYF.

The gene calls are TRBV7-9 and TRBJ2-1; 15 nucleotides agree with TRBD2. The CDR3 covers 18 residues. Germline CDR1 SEHNR, CDR2 FQNEAQ (reference sequence). Trimming cost V 3 bases and J 4 bases; bases outside gene matches: 7. CDR3 in DNA: TGTGCCAGCAGCTTCTTTCGGACTAGCGGGGGGGGATACAATGAGCAGTTCTTC. This encodes CASSFFRTSGGGYNEQFF.

This clone was counted only a few times. The rearrangement uses TRBV11-2 and TRBJ2-5; 10 bases are a match to TRBD1. The V gene's germline CDR1 is SGHAT and CDR2 FQNNGV. The V segment lost 6 bases and the J segment 10 bases; nucleotides outside the gene matches: 5. This CDR3 is 12 amino acids long. The CDR3 region has the DNA TGTGCCAGCAGTTGGACAGGGGGTGGCCAGTACTTC. Its translation is CASSWTGGGQYF.

This clone was seen just once. This chain uses TRBV5-1 with TRBJ1-1, with 8 bases aligning to TRBD1. Germline CDR1 SGHRS, CDR2 YFSETQ. V shed 4 bases, J shed 3 bases, and the junction held 5 bases outside the gene matches. This CDR3 spans 14 amino acids. The CDR3 DNA sequence: TGCGCCAGCAGCCGGGACAGGAGCGACACTGAAGCTTTCTTT. This gives the protein CASSRDRSDTEAFF.

There are a few counts of this clone. The chain joins TRBV7-9 to TRBJ1-4; 8 positions match TRBD1. Germline V gene lookup returns CDR1 SEHNR and CDR2 FQNEAQ (reference sequence). The CDR3 totals 15 residues. The V gene end was trimmed by 5 bases and the J gene end by 8 bases; junction bases not matched to a gene: 10. The CDR3 region is CASSQATGGEEKLFF. CDR3 nucleotides: TGTGCCAGCAGCCAGGCAACAGGGGGGGAAGAAAAACTGTTTTTT. Full variable domain (missing parts from reference TRBV7-9 and TRBJ1-4): DTGVSQNPRHKITKRGQNVTFRCDPISEHNRLYWYRQTLGQGPEFLTYFQNEAQLEKSRLLSDRFSAERPKGSFSTLEIQRTEQGDSAMYLCASSQATGGEEKLFFGSGTQLSVL.

This chain joins TRBV27 and TRBJ2-2; 8 nucleotides match TRBD1. J was trimmed by 2 bases and V by 4 bases; bases with no gene match: 3. Germline CDR1 is MNHEY and CDR2 is SMNVEV (reference sequence). This CDR3 is 15 amino acids long. The CDR3, as DNA: TGTGCCAGCAGTTCGGGACAGGCAAACACCGGGGAGCTGTTTTTT. Translating gives CASSSGQANTGELFF.